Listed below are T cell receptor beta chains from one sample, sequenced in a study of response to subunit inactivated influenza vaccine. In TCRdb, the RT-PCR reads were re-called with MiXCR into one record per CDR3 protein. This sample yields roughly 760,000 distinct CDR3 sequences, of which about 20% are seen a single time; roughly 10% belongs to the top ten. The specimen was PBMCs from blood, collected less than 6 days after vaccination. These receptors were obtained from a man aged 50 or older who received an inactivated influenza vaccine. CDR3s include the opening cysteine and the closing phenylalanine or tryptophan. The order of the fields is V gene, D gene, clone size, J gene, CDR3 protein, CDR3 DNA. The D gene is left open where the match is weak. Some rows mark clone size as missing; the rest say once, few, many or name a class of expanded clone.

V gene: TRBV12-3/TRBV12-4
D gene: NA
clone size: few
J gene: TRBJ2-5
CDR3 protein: CASTSYETQYF
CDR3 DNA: TGTGCCAGCACCTCCTACGAGACCCAGTACTTC

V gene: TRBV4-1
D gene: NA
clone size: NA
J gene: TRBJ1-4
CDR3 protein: CASSRLGATNEKLFF
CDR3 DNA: TGCGCCAGCAGCCGGTTAGGGGCAACTAATGAAAAACTGTTTTTT

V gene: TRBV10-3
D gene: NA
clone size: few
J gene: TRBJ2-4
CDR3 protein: CAISENGGVAKNIQYF
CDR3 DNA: TGTGCCATCAGTGAGAATGGCGGGGTCGCCAAAAACATTCAGTACTTC

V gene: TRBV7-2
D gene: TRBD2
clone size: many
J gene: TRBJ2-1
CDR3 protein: CASSRTSGPSSYNEQFF
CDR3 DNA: TGTGCCAGCAGCCGAACTAGCGGGCCGAGCTCCTACAATGAGCAGTTCTTC

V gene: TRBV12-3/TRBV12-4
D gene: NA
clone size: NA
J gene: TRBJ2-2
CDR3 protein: CASSLYRINTGELFF
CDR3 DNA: TGTGCCAGCAGTTTATACAGGATTAACACCGGGGAGCTGTTTTTT

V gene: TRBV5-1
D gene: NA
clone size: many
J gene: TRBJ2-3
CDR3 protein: CASSLPPPPTDTQYF
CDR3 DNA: TGCGCCAGCAGCTTACCCCCCCCGCCCACAGATACGCAGTATTTT

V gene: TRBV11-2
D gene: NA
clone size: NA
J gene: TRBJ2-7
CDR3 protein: CASSYTPGTLYEQYF
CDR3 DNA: TGTGCCAGCAGCTATACACCCGGGACACTTTACGAGCAGTACTTC

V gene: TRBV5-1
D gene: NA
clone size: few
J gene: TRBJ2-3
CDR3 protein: CASSSTPRGDTQYF
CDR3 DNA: TGCGCCAGCAGCTCGACTCCGAGGGGGGATACGCAGTATTTT

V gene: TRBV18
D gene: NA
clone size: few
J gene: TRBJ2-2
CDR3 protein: CASSPPDTGELFF
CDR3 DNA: TGTGCCAGCTCACCACCGGACACCGGGGAGCTGTTTTTT

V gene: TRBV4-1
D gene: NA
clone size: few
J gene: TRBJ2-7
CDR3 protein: CASSQDGGRSDNEQYF
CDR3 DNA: TGCGCCAGCAGCCAAGATGGGGGACGTTCGGATAACGAGCAGTACTTC

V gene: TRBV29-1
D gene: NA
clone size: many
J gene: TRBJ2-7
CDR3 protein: CSVETPREQYF
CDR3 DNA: TGCAGCGTTGAAACCCCCCGCGAGCAGTACTTC

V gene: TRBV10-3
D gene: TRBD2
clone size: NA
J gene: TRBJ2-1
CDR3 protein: CAISPTSGSTDEQFF
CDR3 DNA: TGTGCCATCAGTCCTACTAGCGGGAGTACAGATGAGCAGTTCTTC

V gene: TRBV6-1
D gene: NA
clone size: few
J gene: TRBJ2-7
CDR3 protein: CASSELGTGYEQYF
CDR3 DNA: TGTGCCAGCAGTGAACTAGGGACGGGCTACGAGCAGTACTTC

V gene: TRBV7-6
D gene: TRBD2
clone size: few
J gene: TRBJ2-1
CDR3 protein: CASSLTSGRPYNEQFF
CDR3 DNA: TGTGCCAGCAGCTTAACTAGCGGGAGGCCCTACAATGAGCAGTTCTTC

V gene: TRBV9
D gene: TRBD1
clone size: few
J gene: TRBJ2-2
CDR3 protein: CASSASTGSGELFF
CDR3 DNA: TGTGCCAGCAGCGCTTCGACAGGGAGCGGGGAGCTGTTTTTT

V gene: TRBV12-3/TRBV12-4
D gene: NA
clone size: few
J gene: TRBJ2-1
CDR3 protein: CASSFRTLNEQFF
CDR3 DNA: TGTGCCAGCAGTTTTCGGACGCTCAATGAGCAGTTCTTC

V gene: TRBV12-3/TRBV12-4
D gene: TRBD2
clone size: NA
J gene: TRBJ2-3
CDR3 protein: CASSASGGRGDTQYF
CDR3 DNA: TGTGCCAGCAGTGCCAGCGGGGGGCGCGGAGATACGCAGTATTTT

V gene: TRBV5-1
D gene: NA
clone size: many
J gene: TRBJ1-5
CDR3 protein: CASSLGAGQPQHF
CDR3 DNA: TGTGCCAGCAGTTTGGGCGCAGGTCAGCCCCAGCATTTT

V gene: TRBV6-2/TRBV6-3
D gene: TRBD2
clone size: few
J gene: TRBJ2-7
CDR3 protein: CASRLLGSGSVREQYF
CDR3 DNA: TGTGCCAGCAGATTACTCGGAAGCGGGAGTGTAAGGGAGCAGTACTTC

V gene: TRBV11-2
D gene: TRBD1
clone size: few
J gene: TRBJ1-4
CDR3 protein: CASSQDRAEKLFF
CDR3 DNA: TGTGCCAGCAGCCAGGACAGGGCTGAAAAACTGTTTTTT

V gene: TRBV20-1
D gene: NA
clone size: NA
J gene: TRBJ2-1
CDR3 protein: CSARDRRDNEQFF
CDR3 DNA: TGCAGTGCTAGAGATCGGCGGGACAATGAGCAGTTCTTC

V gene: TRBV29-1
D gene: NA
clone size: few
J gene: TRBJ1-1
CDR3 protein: CSVELGFNTEAFF
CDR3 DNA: TGCAGCGTTGAACTGGGGTTCAACACTGAAGCTTTCTTT

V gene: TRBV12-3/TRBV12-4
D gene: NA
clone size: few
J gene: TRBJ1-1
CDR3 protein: CASQRLGSEAFF
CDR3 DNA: TGTGCCAGCCAACGGTTAGGGTCTGAAGCTTTCTTT

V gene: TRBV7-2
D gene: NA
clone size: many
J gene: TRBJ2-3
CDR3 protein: CASSLSRSTDTQYF
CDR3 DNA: TGTGCCAGCAGTTTAAGCAGGAGCACAGATACGCAGTATTTT

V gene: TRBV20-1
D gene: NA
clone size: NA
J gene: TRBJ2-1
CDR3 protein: CSGQAGYNEQFF
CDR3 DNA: TGCAGTGGCCAGGCAGGCTACAATGAGCAGTTCTTC

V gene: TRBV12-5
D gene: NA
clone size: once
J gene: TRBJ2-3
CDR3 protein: CASAAESDTQYF
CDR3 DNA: TGTGCTAGTGCGGCAGAATCTGATACGCAGTATTTT

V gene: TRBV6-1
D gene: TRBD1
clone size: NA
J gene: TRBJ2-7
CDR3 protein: CASTSPGTGYNYEQYF
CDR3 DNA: TGTGCCAGCACGAGTCCCGGGACAGGGTACAACTACGAGCAGTACTTC

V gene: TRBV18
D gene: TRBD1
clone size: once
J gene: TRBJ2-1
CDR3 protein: CASSRQGAGLGNEQFF
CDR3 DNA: TGTGCCAGCTCTCGACAGGGGGCTGGGCTCGGCAATGAGCAGTTCTTC

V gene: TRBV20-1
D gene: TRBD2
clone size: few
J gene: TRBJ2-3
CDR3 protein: CSARRLADFTDTQYF
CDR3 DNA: TGCAGTGCTAGACGACTAGCGGATTTCACAGATACGCAGTATTTT

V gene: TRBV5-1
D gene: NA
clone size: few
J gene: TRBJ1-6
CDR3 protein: CASSLEPQAPNSPLHF
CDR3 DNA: TGCGCCAGCAGCTTGGAACCCCAGGCCCCTAATTCACCCCTCCACTTT

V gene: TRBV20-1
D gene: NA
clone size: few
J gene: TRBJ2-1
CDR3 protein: CSAIPGTDYNEQFF
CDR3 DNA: TGCAGTGCTATACCCGGGACCGACTACAATGAGCAGTTCTTC

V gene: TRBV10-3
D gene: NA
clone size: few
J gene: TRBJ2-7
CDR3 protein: CAITKRGEQYF
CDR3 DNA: TGTGCCATTACTAAAAGGGGGGAGCAGTACTTC

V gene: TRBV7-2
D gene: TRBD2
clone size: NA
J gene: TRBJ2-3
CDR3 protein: CASSLFGSGRTDTQYF
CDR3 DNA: TGTGCCAGCAGCTTATTCGGGAGCGGGAGAACAGATACGCAGTATTTT